This T cell receptor (beta chain) is drawn from a study of cytomegalovirus exposure and HLA in healthy donors. Use of 60 Vbeta and 13 Jbeta primers characterized the PCR. Generated by immunoSEQ multiplex PCR, the TCRdb table keeps only in-frame clones and is missing some. In all, the sample yields some 84,000 clones. The clonotype was recovered from a man aged 50 or older in good health and CMV-seronegative. The source material was PBMCs.

CDR3 in amino acids: CASSESGAGRAYEQYF. In DNA, the CDR3 is TGTGCCAGCAGTGAATCGGGAGCGGGGCGTGCCTACGAGCAGTACTTC. The chain joins TRBV25-1 to TRBJ2-7; 7 positions agree with TRBD2. Looked up from germline, CDR1 is MGHDK and CDR2 is SYGVNS. This CDR3 spans 16 amino acids. V shed 1 base, J shed 2 bases, and the junction held 8 bases outside the gene matches.